This T cell receptor beta chain was identified in a study of Ad26.COV2.S vaccination and SARS-CoV-2 variants. Overall study context: The Ad26.COV2.S arm of the COV1001 trial was where the donor was placed. Intramuscularly, Ad26.COV2.S was given either once or twice, 56 days apart. Study-level findings and limits: TCR breadth and depth estimates may have understated total T cell responses. Placebo recipients trailed vaccine recipients in spike-specific TCR breadth.

TCRdb's table, derived via immunoSEQ multiplex PCR, lists solely in-frame clones and lacks some. Counted here are 240,000 or so clones, approximately 90% occurring once; the ten biggest clones make up about 11%. Treatment defined: 19 received Ad26.COV2.S at low or high dose, single or two shots; 5 received placebo; per-sample allocation not given. The investigators took samples on day 63 after the first vaccine or placebo injection. Details on this clone: The antigen remains undetermined.

The sample in question was peripheral blood, obtained in a trial of Ad26.COV2.S vaccine versus placebo. The sequence was obtained from a person aged 18 to 65 who received the Ad26.COV2.S COVID-19 vaccine or a placebo.

The CDR3 coding sequence is TGTGCCGGGGGACTAGCGGGAACGAACACCGGGGAGCTGTTTTTT. As protein: CAGGLAGTNTGELFF. The V call is TRBV7-9, the J call TRBJ2-2; TRBD2 matches at 13 bases. The CDR3 runs to 15 residues. V shed 11 bases, J shed 0 bases, and the junction held 3 bases outside the gene matches. Germline lookup yields CDR1 SEHNR and CDR2 FQNEAQ (reference sequence).